These 20 T cell receptor beta chains share one sample of origin, sequenced in a study of blood T cell repertoires in COVID-19. Profiling relied on immunoSEQ multiplex PCR, and the TCRdb table lists in-frame clones only, not all of them. Among roughly 250,000 clones listed, more than 65% were seen once. Sequencing was carried out using peripheral blood. The receptor set was obtained from a man between 50 and 59 years old with active or convalescent COVID-19.

This rearrangement joins TRBV4-2 to TRBJ2-1, with no clear D. CDR3 size: 19 residues. Germline V gives CDR1 LGHNA, CDR2 YNFKEQ. Trimming removed 1 base at V and 9 bases at J, with 28 bases between. CDR3 nucleotide sequence: TGTGCCAGCAGCCAAGGGTCGAACCCCAGGCTTCGGTTTGGCGTTGAGCAGTTCTTC. Translation: CASSQGSNPRLRFGVEQFF.

The chain couples TRBV5-1 to TRBJ2-3; 7 nucleotides line up with TRBD2. CDR1 and CDR2 (germline): SGHRS, YFSETQ. This CDR3 has 14 residues. After removal of 4 bases from V and 4 bases from J, the junction contained 6 bases not matched to a gene. The CDR3 DNA is TGCGCCAGCAGCCAGAACGGACTAGCAGATACGCAGTATTTT. Amino acids: CASSQNGLADTQYF.

DNA for the CDR3: TGTGCCAGCAGTCCCCAGCGGGGAAATTACAATGAGCAGTTCTTC. It codes for CASSPQRGNYNEQFF. The chain has TRBV28 and TRBJ2-1, with 7 bases that match TRBD2. After removal of 5 bases from V and 4 bases from J, the junction contained 8 bases not matched to a gene. From germline, CDR1 is MDHEN and CDR2 SYDVKM. This CDR3 is 15 amino acids long.

The chain is built from TRBV29-1 and TRBJ1-4; TRBD1 agrees at 7 bases. This CDR3 spans 12 amino acids. Germline trimming cut 7 bases from V and 7 bases from J; bases unmatched to any gene: 6. CDR1 SQVTM and CDR2 ANQGSEA come from the germline V gene. CDR3 in amino acids: CSARDSLEKLFF. The CDR3 DNA is TGCAGCGCCCGGGACAGCCTTGAAAAACTGTTTTTT.

This clone was observed once. V gene TRBV18 combines with J gene TRBJ1-3, with D tentatively TRBD1 (5 bases). There are 15 residues in the CDR3. V lost 8 bases and J 0 bases, leaving 14 bases between the germline ends. Germline assignment: CDR1 KGHSH and CDR2 LQKENI. This chain's CDR3 is CASNAGVSSGNTIYF. DNA for the CDR3: TGTGCCAGCAACGCGGGGGTTAGCTCTGGAAACACCATATATTTT. The whole variable domain, filled in from reference TRBV18 and TRBJ1-3, reads NAGVMQNPRHLVRRRGQEARLRCSPMKGHSHVYWYRQLPEEGLKFMVYLQKENIIDESGMPKERFSAEFPKEGPSILRIQQVVRGDSAAYFCASNAGVSSGNTIYFGEGSWLTVV.

This clone was observed once. The rearrangement uses TRBV7-2 and TRBJ2-3; TRBD2 matches at 9 bases. Germline V gives CDR1 SGHTA, CDR2 FQGNSA. With 1 base clipped from V and 5 bases from J, the junction kept 4 bases outside the gene matches. The CDR3 sequence is 15 residues long. CDR3 DNA sequence: TGTGCCAGCAGCTTAGGCGGGGGGGCCGGAGATACGCAGTATTTT. Translated: CASSLGGGAGDTQYF.

V gene TRBV7-2 combines with J gene TRBJ1-3; 8 bases are shared with TRBD1. V lost 7 bases to trimming and J lost 3 bases; unmatched junction nucleotides: 8. The CDR3 has 15 amino acids. CDR1 and CDR2 (germline): SGHTA, FQGNSA. This CDR3 reads CASNTGQGFGNTIYF. CDR3 DNA sequence: TGTGCCAGCAACACAGGACAGGGTTTTGGAAACACCATATATTTT.

J is TRBJ1-2 and V is TRBV6-4; 10 bases line up with TRBD1. With 6 bases clipped from V and 9 bases from J, the junction kept 10 bases outside the gene matches. CDR3 size: 14 residues. Germline V CDR1 and CDR2: MRHNA, SNTAGT. CDR3 amino acids: CASSQTGTGDSYTF. The DNA for the CDR3 is TGTGCCAGCAGCCAGACCGGGACAGGGGATAGCTACACCTTC.

This chain joins TRBV30 and TRBJ2-7, with 9 bases that match TRBD1. The length of the CDR3 is 14 residues. Germline V gene sequence: CDR1 GTSNPN, CDR2 SVGIG (reference sequence). After removal of 7 bases from V and 3 bases from J, the junction contained 10 bases not matched to a gene. For the CDR3, the DNA is TGTGCCTCGTACATGACAGGGGGATACTACGAGCAGTACTTC. It codes for CASYMTGGYYEQYF.

V usage is TRBV9 and J usage is TRBJ2-7; TRBD1 matches 7 bases. V was pared by 5 bases and J by 2 bases, with 7 bases of the junction left unmatched. Per germline, CDR1 SGDLS and CDR2 YYNGEE. This CDR3 spans 14 amino acids. CDR3 sequence: CASRSDRAPYEQYF. CDR3 bases: TGTGCCAGCAGATCTGACAGGGCACCCTACGAGCAGTACTTC.

The chain joins TRBV2 to TRBJ2-5; D is perhaps TRBD1 (5 bases). V was shortened by 3 bases and J by 7 bases, with 12 bases between the two germline ends. Per the germline V gene, CDR1 is SNHLY and CDR2 is FYNNEI. The CDR3 loop spans 13 amino acids. In nucleotides, the CDR3 is TGTGCCAGCAGTGAGGGGCACGAAGGGACCCAGTACTTC. Translated, it gives CASSEGHEGTQYF.

The genes are TRBV9 and TRBJ2-7; weak D call: TRBD2 (8 bases). The V gene lost 4 bases and the J gene lost 6 bases, with 17 bases spanning the gap. The CDR3 extends over 14 amino acids. The germline gives CDR1 SGDLS, CDR2 YYNGEE. CDR3 nucleotide sequence: TGTGCCAGCAGCCAGGGACAGCGGGGGTTCGAGCAGTACTTC. As protein: CASSQGQRGFEQYF.

This clone came up a few times. This sequence joins TRBV19 and TRBJ1-2, with 10 bases matching TRBD1. Per germline, CDR1 LNHDA and CDR2 SQIVND (reference sequence). V shed 1 base and J 8 bases; nucleotides not matched to a gene: 7. This CDR3 is built from 15 residues. This CDR3 is CASSIATGQGRGYTF. CDR3 in DNA: TGTGCCAGTAGTATAGCAACGGGACAGGGGAGAGGCTACACCTTC. Full variable domain (missing parts from reference TRBV19 and TRBJ1-2): DGGITQSPKYLFRKEGQNVTLSCEQNLNHDAMYWYRQDPGQGLRLIYYSQIVNDFQKGDIAEGYSVSREKKESFPLTVTSAQKNPTAFYLCASSIATGQGRGYTFGSGTRLTVV.

V gene TRBV3-1 (or the pseudogene TRBV3-2) combines with J gene TRBJ1-4; TRBD1 is a possible D gene (6 bases). This CDR3 has 18 residues. CDR1 is LGHDT, CDR2 YNNKEL, per germline (reference sequence). The V end lost 6 bases, the J end lost 3 bases, and 23 bases lay between the germline ends. The CDR3 DNA is TGTGCCAGCAGTTCCCGGGACACCCGAAATTGGGCTAATGAAAAACTGTTTTTT. Encoded protein: CASSSRDTRNWANEKLFF.

The chain carries TRBV5-1 and TRBJ1-2; 10 nucleotides match TRBD1. Trimming at V came to 4 bases and at J to 4 bases, leaving 7 bases not matched to a gene. Germline V lookup: CDR1 SGHRS, CDR2 YFSETQ. The CDR3 is 15 residues long. Here the CDR3 reads CASSTGTGDAYGYTF. The CDR3 DNA follows: TGCGCCAGCAGCACGGGGACAGGGGACGCCTATGGCTACACCTTC. The full variable domain, completed using reference TRBV5-1 and TRBJ1-2, is KAGVTQTPRYLIKTRGQQVTLSCSPISGHRSVSWYQQTPGQGLQFLFEYFSETQRNKGNFPGRFSGRQFSNSRSEMNVSTLELGDSALYLCASSTGTGDAYGYTFGSGTRLTVV.

The V gene is TRBV10-2, the J gene TRBJ2-5; 9 nucleotides line up with TRBD2. J gave up 1 base and V 10 bases, and 10 bases lay outside the gene matches. Germline CDR1 WSHSY, CDR2 SAAADI. This CDR3 contains 15 residues. The CDR3 nucleotides read TGCGCCACCCAGGGTAGCGGGGGCCCCCAAGAGACCCAGTACTTC. The encoded protein is CATQGSGGPQETQYF.

The chain joins TRBV9 to TRBJ1-4; 10 bases fit TRBD1. Trimming at V came to 0 bases and at J to 6 bases, leaving 2 bases not matched to a gene. The germline V gene has CDR1 SGDLS and CDR2 YYNGEE. The CDR3 has 15 amino acids. CDR3 bases: TGTGCCAGCAGCGTAGGTGGGACAGGGGATGAAAAACTGTTTTTT. Amino acids: CASSVGGTGDEKLFF.

This chain uses TRBV19 with TRBJ1-1; TRBD1 agrees at 8 bases. Trimming took 6 bases from V and 1 from J; bases not matched to a gene: 4. The CDR3 length is 14 residues. Per the germline V gene, CDR1 is LNHDA and CDR2 is SQIVND (reference sequence). The CDR3 loop reads CASSQDRGNTEAFF. The CDR3 bases are TGTGCCAGTAGCCAAGACAGGGGGAACACTGAAGCTTTCTTT.

The chain recombines TRBV6-4 with TRBJ2-1; D may be TRBD2 (5 bases). Trimming took off 2 bases at V and 11 bases at J, with 22 bases between the two ends. The CDR3 covers 16 residues. Germline CDR1 is MRHNA and CDR2 is SNTAGT. For the CDR3, the DNA is TGTGCCAGCAGTGACCAACCAGACACAATGAGGGATAAGCAGTTCTTC. This translates into CASSDQPDTMRDKQFF.

The chain employs TRBV13 and TRBJ1-2; TRBD1 aligns across 7 bases. Germline CDR1 is PRHDT and CDR2 is FYEKMQ (reference sequence). The CDR3 sequence is 16 residues long. The ends lost 0 bases at V and 8 bases at J; junction bases unmatched: 12. The DNA of the CDR3 is TGTGCCAGCAGCTTAGGTAATAGTGGACAGGCGTTCGGCTACACCTTC. It specifies CASSLGNSGQAFGYTF.